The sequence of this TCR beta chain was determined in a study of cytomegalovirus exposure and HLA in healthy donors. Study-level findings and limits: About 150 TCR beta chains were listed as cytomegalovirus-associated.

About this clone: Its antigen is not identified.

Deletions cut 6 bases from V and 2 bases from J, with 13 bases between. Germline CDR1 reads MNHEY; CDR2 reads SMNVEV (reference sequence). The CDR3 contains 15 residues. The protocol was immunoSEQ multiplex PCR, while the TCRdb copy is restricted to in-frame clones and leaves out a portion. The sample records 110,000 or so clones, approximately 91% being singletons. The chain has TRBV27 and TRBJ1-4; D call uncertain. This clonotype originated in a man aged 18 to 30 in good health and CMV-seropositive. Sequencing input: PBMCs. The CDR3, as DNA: TGTGCCAGCAGACCTTACAGCGGCACTAATGAAAAACTGTTTTTT. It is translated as CASRPYSGTNEKLFF.